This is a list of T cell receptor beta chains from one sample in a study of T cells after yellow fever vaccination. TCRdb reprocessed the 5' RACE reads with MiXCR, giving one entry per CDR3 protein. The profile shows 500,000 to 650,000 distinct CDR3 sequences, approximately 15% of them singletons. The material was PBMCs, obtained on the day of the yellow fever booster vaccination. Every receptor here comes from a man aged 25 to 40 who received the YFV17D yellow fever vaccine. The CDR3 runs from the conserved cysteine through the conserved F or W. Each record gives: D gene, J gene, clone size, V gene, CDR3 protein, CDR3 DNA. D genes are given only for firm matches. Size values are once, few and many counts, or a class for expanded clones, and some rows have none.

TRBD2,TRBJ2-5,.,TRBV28,CASSLELAGVQETQYF,TGTGCCAGCAGTTTGGAGCTAGCGGGAGTGCAGGAGACCCAGTACTTC
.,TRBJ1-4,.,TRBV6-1,CASSLWATRGEKLFF,TGTGCCAGCAGCCTTTGGGCCACCCGGGGTGAAAAACTGTTTTTT
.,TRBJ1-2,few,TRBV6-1,CASSDLRANYGYTF,TGTGCCAGCAGTGACCTGAGAGCTAACTATGGCTACACCTTC
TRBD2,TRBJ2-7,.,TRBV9,CASSPFGTSGYEQYF,TGTGCCAGCAGCCCATTCGGGACTAGCGGCTACGAGCAGTACTTC
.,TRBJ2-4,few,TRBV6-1,CATVGRGAKNIQYF,TGTGCCACCGTTGGGAGGGGGGCCAAAAACATTCAGTACTTC
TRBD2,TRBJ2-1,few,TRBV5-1,CASSRRTSGDNEQFF,TGCGCCAGCAGCCGCCGGACTAGCGGTGACAATGAGCAGTTCTTC
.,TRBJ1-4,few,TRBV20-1,CSVPRGGQEKLFF,TGCAGTGTCCCCAGGGGTGGGCAAGAAAAACTGTTTTTT
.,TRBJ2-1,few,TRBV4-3,CASSHARGTPTTGNEQFF,TGCGCCAGCAGCCACGCCCGAGGGACCCCCACTACGGGCAATGAGCAGTTCTTC
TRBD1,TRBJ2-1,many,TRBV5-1,CASSLRTGGFPYNEQFF,TGCGCCAGCAGCTTGAGGACAGGGGGCTTTCCCTACAATGAGCAGTTCTTC
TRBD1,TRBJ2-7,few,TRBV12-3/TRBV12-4,CASSLPGQEGYEQYF,TGTGCCAGCAGTCTCCCGGGACAGGAGGGTTACGAGCAGTACTTC
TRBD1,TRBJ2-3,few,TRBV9,CASSFRTGEGLATSDTQYF,TGTGCCAGCAGCTTTCGGACAGGGGAAGGGCTTGCGACATCAGATACGCAGTATTTT
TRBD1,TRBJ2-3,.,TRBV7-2,CASSPRDRGSDTQYF,TGTGCCAGCAGCCCCCGGGACAGGGGATCAGATACGCAGTATTTT
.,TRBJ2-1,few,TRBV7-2,CASSREVVWEQFF,TGTGCCAGCAGCCGCGAGGTAGTTTGGGAGCAGTTCTTC
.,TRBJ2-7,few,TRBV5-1,CASSLATGEGYEQYF,TGCGCCAGCAGCTTGGCGACCGGAGAGGGATACGAGCAGTACTTC
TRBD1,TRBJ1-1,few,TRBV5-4,CASSTPGQGTEAFF,TGTGCCAGCAGCACACCGGGACAGGGCACTGAAGCTTTCTTT
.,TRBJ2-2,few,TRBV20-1,CSARVLATTGELFF,TGCAGTGCTAGGGTCCTAGCGACCACCGGGGAGCTGTTTTTT
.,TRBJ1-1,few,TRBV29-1,CSVVLLVNTEAFF,TGCAGCGTTGTACTGCTAGTGAACACTGAAGCTTTCTTT
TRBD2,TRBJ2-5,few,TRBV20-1,CSARRGPGLAGVEYF,TGCAGTGCTAGAAGGGGTCCTGGACTAGCGGGAGTCGAGTACTTC
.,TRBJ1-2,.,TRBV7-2,CASSLGQFRREAGYTF,TGTGCCAGCAGCTTAGGTCAGTTCCGCAGGGAGGCTGGCTACACCTTC
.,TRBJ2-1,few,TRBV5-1,CASSASTYNEQFF,TGCGCCAGCAGCGCGTCGACCTACAATGAGCAGTTCTTC
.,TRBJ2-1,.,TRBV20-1,CSARGVAESYNEQFF,TGCAGTGCTAGAGGAGTAGCGGAAAGCTACAATGAGCAGTTCTTC
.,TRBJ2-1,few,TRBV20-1,CSATKRLYNEQFF,TGCAGTGCTACGAAGCGGTTATACAATGAGCAGTTCTTC
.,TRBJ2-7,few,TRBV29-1,CSVVGGYEQYF,TGCAGCGTTGTCGGGGGTTACGAGCAGTACTTC
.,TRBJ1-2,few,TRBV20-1,CSARTRQRAHGYTF,TGCAGTGCTAGGACCCGGCAACGAGCCCATGGCTACACCTTC
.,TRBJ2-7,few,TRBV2,CASSEWSGRPYEQYF,TGTGCCAGCAGTGAGTGGTCAGGGAGGCCGTACGAGCAGTACTTC
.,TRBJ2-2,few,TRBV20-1,CSARAMGQNTGELFF,TGCAGTGCTAGAGCCATGGGACAGAACACCGGGGAGCTGTTTTTT
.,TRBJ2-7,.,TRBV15,CATSNKPRADSYEQYF,TGTGCCACCAGCAATAAACCCAGGGCCGACTCCTACGAGCAGTACTTC
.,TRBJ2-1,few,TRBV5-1,CASSLEGRVSYNEQFF,TGCGCCAGCAGCTTGGAGGGACGGGTTTCGTACAATGAGCAGTTCTTC
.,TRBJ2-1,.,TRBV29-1,CSVVKGYNEQFF,TGCAGCGTTGTCAAGGGGTACAATGAGCAGTTCTTC
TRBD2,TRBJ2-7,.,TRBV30,CAWSRVPLVLGLAGRYEQYF,TGTGCCTGGAGTCGAGTCCCTTTAGTCTTGGGACTAGCGGGAAGGTACGAGCAGTACTTC
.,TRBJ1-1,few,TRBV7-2,CASSHYPGLGNTEAFF,TGTGCCAGCAGCCATTACCCTGGTTTAGGGAACACTGAAGCTTTCTTT
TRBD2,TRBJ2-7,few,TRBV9,CASSAAGEVYEQYF,TGTGCCAGCAGCGCAGCGGGAGAAGTCTACGAGCAGTACTTC
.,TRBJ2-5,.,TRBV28,CASSLGTGSQETQYF,TGTGCCAGCAGTTTGGGGACGGGAAGTCAAGAGACCCAGTACTTC
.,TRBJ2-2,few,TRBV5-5,CASSSAQTNTGELFF,TGTGCCAGCAGCTCCGCACAGACGAACACCGGGGAGCTGTTTTTT
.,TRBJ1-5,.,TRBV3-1,CASSQDSGNQPQHF,TGTGCCAGCAGCCAAGACTCTGGGAATCAGCCCCAGCATTTT
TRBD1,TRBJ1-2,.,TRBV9,CASSVGSGQGLYGYTF,TGTGCCAGCAGCGTAGGGTCCGGACAGGGACTCTATGGCTACACCTTC
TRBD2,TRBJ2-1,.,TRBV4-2,CASSQGQLAGNEQFF,TGTGCCAGCAGCCAAGGTCAACTAGCGGGAAATGAGCAGTTCTTC
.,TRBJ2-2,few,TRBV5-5,CASSLLLSTGELFF,TGTGCCAGCAGCCTATTATTAAGTACCGGGGAGCTGTTTTTT
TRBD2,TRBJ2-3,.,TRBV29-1,CSAASGRADTQYF,TGCAGCGCAGCTAGCGGGAGGGCAGATACGCAGTATTTT
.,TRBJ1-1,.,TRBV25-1,CASRRGAGAAFF,TGTGCCAGCAGGAGGGGGGCAGGGGCGGCTTTCTTT
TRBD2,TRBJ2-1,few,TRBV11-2,CASRLSGSRHNEQFF,TGTGCCAGCAGACTTAGCGGGAGTCGCCACAATGAGCAGTTCTTC
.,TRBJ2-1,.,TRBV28,CASSLGADTYNEQFF,TGTGCCAGCAGTTTAGGGGCGGATACCTACAATGAGCAGTTCTTC
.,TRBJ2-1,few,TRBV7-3,CASSPDLNNEQFF,TGTGCCAGCAGCCCAGACCTCAACAATGAGCAGTTCTTC
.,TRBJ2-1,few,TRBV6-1,CASTRGSLGEQFF,TGTGCCAGCACCCGAGGAAGTCTGGGCGAGCAGTTCTTC
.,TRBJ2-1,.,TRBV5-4,CASSIDGPQKKFF,TGTGCCAGCAGCATTGATGGGCCACAAAAGAAGTTCTTC